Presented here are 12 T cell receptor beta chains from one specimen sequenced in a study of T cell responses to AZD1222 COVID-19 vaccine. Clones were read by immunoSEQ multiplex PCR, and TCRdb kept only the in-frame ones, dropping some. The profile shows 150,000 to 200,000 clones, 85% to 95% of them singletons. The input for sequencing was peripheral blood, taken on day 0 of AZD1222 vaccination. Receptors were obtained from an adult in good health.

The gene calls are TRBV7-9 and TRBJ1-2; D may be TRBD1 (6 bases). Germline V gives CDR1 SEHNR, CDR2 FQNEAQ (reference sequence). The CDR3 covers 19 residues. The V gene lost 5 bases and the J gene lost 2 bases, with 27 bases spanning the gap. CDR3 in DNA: TGTGCCAGCAGCCGCCCAGCGGGGGCGAAGAGGTTGTCAAACTATGGCTACACCTTC. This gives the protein CASSRPAGAKRLSNYGYTF.

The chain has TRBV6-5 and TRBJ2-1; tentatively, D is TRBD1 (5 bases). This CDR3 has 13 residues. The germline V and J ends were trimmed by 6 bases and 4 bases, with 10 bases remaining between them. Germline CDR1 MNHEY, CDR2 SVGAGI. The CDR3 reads CASRKGRYNEQFF. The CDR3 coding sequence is TGTGCCAGCAGGAAGGGGCGGTACAATGAGCAGTTCTTC.

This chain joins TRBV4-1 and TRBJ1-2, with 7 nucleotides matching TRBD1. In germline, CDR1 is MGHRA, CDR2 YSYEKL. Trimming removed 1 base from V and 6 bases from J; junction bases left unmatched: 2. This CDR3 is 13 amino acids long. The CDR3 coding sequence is TGCGCCAGCAGCCAAGGAGGGGGCGATGGCTACACCTTC. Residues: CASSQGGGDGYTF.

The DNA for the CDR3 is TGTGCCAGCAGCTCGGACAGGGGTAGCAATGAAAAACTGTTTTTT. Its protein product is CASSSDRGSNEKLFF. This chain connects TRBV7-9 to TRBJ1-4, with 9 bases matching TRBD1. The CDR3 runs to 15 residues. Germline CDR1 and CDR2: SEHNR and FQNEAQ (reference sequence). V lost 4 bases to trimming and J lost 5 bases; unmatched junction nucleotides: 5.

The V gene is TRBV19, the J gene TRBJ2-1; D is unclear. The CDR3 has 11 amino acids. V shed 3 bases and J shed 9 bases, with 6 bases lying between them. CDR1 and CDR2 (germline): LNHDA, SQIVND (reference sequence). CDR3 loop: CASSISGEQFF. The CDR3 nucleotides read TGTGCCAGTAGTATTTCAGGTGAGCAGTTCTTC.

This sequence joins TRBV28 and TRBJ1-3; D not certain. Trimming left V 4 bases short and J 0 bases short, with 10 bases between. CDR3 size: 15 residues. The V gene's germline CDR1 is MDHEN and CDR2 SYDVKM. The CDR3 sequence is CASSSPGGSGNTIYF. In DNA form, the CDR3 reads TGTGCCAGCAGTTCCCCAGGTGGCTCTGGAAACACCATATATTTT.

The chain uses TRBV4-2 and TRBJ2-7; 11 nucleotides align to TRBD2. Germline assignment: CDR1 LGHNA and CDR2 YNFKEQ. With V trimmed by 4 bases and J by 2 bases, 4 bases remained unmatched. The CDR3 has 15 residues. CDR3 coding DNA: TGTGCCAGCAGCCCTAGCGGGGGGAATACCTACGAGCAGTACTTC. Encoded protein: CASSPSGGNTYEQYF.

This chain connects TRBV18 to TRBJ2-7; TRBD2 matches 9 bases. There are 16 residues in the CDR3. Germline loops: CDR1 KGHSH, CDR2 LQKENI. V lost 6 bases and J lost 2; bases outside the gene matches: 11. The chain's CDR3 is CASSFGEAGGAYEQYF. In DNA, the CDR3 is TGTGCCAGCTCGTTCGGGGAAGCGGGGGGTGCCTACGAGCAGTACTTC.

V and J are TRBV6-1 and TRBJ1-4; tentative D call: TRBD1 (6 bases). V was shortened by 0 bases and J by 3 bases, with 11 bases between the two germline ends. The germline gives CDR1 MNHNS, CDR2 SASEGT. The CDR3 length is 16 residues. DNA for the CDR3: TGTGCCAGCAGTGAAGCAGAAGGGGGGGCTAATGAAAAACTGTTTTTT. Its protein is CASSEAEGGANEKLFF.

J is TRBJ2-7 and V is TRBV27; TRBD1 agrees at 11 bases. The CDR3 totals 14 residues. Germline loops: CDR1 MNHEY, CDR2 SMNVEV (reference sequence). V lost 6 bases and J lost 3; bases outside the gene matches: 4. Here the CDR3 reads CASSWTGGRYEQYF. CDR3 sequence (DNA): TGTGCCAGCAGCTGGACAGGGGGCCGCTACGAGCAGTACTTC.

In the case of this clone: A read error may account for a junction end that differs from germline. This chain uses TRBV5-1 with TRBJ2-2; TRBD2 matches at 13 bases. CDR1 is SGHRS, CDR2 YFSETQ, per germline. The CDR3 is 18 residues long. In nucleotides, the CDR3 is TGCGCCAGCAGATTGGGACTAGCGGGGTCTGGAAGCACCGGGGAGCTGTTTTTT. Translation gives CASRLGLAGSGSTGELFF. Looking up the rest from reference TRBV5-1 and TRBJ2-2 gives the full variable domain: KAGVTQTPRYLIKTRGQQVTLSCSPISGHRSVSWYQQTPGQGLQFLFEYFSETQRNKGNFPGRFSGRQFSNSRSEMNVSTLELGDSALYLCASRLGLAGSGSTGELFFGEGSRLTVL.

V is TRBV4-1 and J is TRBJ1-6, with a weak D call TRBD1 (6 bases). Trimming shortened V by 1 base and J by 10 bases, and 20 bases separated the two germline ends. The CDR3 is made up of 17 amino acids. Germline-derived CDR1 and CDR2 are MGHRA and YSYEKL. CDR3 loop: CASSQGVKGGRGSPLHF. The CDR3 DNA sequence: TGCGCCAGCAGCCAAGGGGTGAAAGGGGGAAGAGGATCACCCCTCCACTTT.